This T cell receptor (beta chain) was observed in a study of CD8 T cells in Susac syndrome. The RNA, 0.5 to 1 ug, was put through reverse transcription using random hexamers. TCRdb reprocessed the immunoSEQ multiplex PCR reads with MiXCR, giving one entry per CDR3 protein. The sample has roughly 120,000 distinct CDR3 sequences, around 92% seen once. V shed 5 bases and J shed 1 base, with 14 bases lying between them. The CDR3 loop spans 15 amino acids. Germline CDR1 MNHEY, CDR2 SMNVEV (reference sequence). This sequence originates from a human donor with multiple sclerosis. The source material was CD4+ T cells from PBMCs. The rearrangement uses TRBV27 and TRBJ2-5, with a tentative D call TRBD2 (5 bases). In nucleotides, the CDR3 is TGTGCCAGCAGTACTCTGGACTCAATCCAAGAGACCCAGTACTTC. This codes for CASSTLDSIQETQYF.